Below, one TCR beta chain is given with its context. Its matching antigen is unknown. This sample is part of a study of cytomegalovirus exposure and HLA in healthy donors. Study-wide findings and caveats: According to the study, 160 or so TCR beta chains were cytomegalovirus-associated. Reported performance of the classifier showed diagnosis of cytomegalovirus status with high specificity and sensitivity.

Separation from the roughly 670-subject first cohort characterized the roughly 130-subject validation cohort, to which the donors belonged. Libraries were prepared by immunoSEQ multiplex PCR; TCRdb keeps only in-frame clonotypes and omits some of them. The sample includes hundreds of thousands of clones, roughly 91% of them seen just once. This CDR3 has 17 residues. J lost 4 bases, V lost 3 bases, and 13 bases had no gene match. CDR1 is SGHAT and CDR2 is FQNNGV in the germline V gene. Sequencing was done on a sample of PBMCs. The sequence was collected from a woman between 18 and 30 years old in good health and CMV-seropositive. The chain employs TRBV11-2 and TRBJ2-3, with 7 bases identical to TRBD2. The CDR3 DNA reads TGTGCCAGCAGCTTCAAACCGGGGGGATTGCTGTCAGATACGCAGTATTTT. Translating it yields CASSFKPGGLLSDTQYF.